These 7 T cell receptor beta chains were sequenced from one sample in a study of human versus mouse CDR3 diversity and MHC coevolution (dated by TCRdb to about 2017). The method behind the library was the immunoSEQ multiplex PCR assay. The table was pulled from immuneACCESS by TCRdb, which kept in-frame rearrangements only. Such tables lose some clones; where checked, under half of the loss comes from unresolved V genes, and the rest has no known cause. For this sample there are roughly 80,000 clones; approximately 90% appear just once. Jointly, the top ten make up about 0.15% of the sample. Specimen: naive CD4+ T cells from blood. The sample's cell subset or site label is to be understood as: CD45RO-negative CD62L-positive naive CD4 T cells. The receptors derive from a person aged 25 to 69 in good health.

The V gene is TRBV6-5, the J gene TRBJ2-5, with 13 bases matching TRBD2. The V gene end was trimmed by 6 bases and the J gene end by 4 bases; junction bases not matched to a gene: 5. The CDR3 contains 15 residues. Germline V CDR1 and CDR2: MNHEY, SVGAGI. The chain's CDR3 is CASSPGLAGAETQYF. CDR3 sequence (DNA): TGTGCCAGCAGCCCCGGACTAGCGGGAGCAGAGACCCAGTACTTC.

The rearrangement joins TRBV5-1 to TRBJ1-1; 7 bases agree with TRBD1. Germline-derived CDR1 and CDR2 are SGHRS and YFSETQ. This CDR3 contains 14 residues. Unmatched junction bases numbered 11, after V lost 3 bases and J lost 9 bases. The chain's CDR3 is CASSSGTASTQAFF. Written as DNA, the CDR3 is TGCGCCAGCAGCTCCGGGACAGCGTCGACCCAAGCTTTCTTT.

This chain links TRBV6-6 with TRBJ2-7; 7 positions agree with TRBD1. The CDR3 is 12 amino acids. Germline CDR1 and CDR2: MNHNY and SVGAGI (reference sequence). The junction had 9 bases not matched to a gene; V was cut back by 4 bases and J by 12 bases. In DNA form, the CDR3 reads TGTGCCAGCAGTTCATCCGACAGGGCAGCGTACTTC. Its protein is CASSSSDRAAYF.

The rearrangement uses TRBV27 and TRBJ1-1, with D perhaps matching TRBD1 (5 bases). Trimming took off 1 base at V and 8 bases at J, with 11 bases between the two ends. This CDR3 is built from 13 residues. Germline assignment: CDR1 MNHEY and CDR2 SMNVEV (reference sequence). In nucleotides, the CDR3 is TGTGCCAGCAGTTTATTGCAGGGAGGAGAAGCTTTCTTT. Residues: CASSLLQGGEAFF.

The chain recombines TRBV10-3 with TRBJ1-2; 8 bases are shared with TRBD1. The J segment lost 8 bases and the V segment lost 5 bases, leaving 4 bases of the junction unmatched. The CDR3 runs 12 residues. Per the germline V gene, CDR1 is ENHRY and CDR2 is SYGVKD. The CDR3 sequence is CAISRTGGGYTF. The CDR3 DNA follows: TGTGCCATCAGTAGAACAGGGGGAGGCTACACCTTC.

V gene TRBV28 combines with J gene TRBJ1-2; D gene unclear. V dropped 6 bases and J dropped 8 bases, with 7 bases sitting between them. The CDR3 sequence is 10 residues long. The germline CDR1 and CDR2 sequences are MDHEN and SYDVKM. The CDR3 DNA reads as TGTGCCAGCAGGTCCCAGGGCTACACCTTC. Protein: CASRSQGYTF.

This rearrangement joins TRBV30 to TRBJ1-1, with 7 bases fitting TRBD1. J was trimmed by 0 bases and V by 3 bases; bases with no gene match: 4. Germline V gene sequence: CDR1 GTSNPN, CDR2 SVGIG (reference sequence). This CDR3 has 14 amino acids. CDR3 in amino acids: CAWRRDSLNTEAFF. CDR3 sequence (DNA): TGTGCCTGGAGGCGGGACAGTTTGAACACTGAAGCTTTCTTT.